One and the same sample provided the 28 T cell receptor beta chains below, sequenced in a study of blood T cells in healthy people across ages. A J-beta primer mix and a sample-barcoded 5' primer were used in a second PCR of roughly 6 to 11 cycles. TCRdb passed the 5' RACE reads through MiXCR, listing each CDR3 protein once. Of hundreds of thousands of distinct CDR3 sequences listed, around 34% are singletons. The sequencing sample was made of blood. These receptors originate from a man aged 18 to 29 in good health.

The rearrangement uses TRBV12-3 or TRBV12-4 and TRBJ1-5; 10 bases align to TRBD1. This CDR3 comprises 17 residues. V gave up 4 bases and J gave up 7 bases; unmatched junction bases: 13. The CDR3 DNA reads TGTGCCAGCAGTTCCAGGTCAGGGACAGGGGTACGGCAGCCCCAGCATTTT. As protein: CASSSRSGTGVRQPQHF.

In DNA form, the CDR3 reads TGCAGTGTCAGGAAGGATGGACAGCACTCTGGGGCCAACGTCCTGACTTTC. Translated: CSVRKDGQHSGANVLTF. The gene calls are TRBV20-1 and TRBJ2-6; weak D call: TRBD1 (6 bases). With 7 bases removed from V and 0 bases from J, the gap between germline ends came to 19 bases. The CDR3 is 17 residues long. CDR1 and CDR2 (germline): DFQATT, SNEGSKA (reference sequence).

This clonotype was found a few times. The CDR3 sequence: CATSDWGATDTQYF. The DNA for the CDR3 is TGTGCCACCAGTGATTGGGGGGCCACAGATACGCAGTATTTT. The chain links TRBV24-1 to TRBJ2-3; the D gene could be TRBD1 or TRBD2 (6 bases each). Trimming took 2 bases from V and 2 from J, leaving 7 bases between them. CDR1 and CDR2 from the germline V gene are KGHDR and SFDVKD. The CDR3 is 14 amino acids.

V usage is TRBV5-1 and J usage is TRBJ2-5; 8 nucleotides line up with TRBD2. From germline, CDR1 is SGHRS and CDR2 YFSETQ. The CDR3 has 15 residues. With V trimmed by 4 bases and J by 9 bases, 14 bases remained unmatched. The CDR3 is CASSVVSGVSEAQYF. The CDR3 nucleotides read TGCGCCAGCAGCGTGGTTAGCGGGGTTTCGGAGGCCCAGTACTTC. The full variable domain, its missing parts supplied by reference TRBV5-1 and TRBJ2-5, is KAGVTQTPRYLIKTRGQQVTLSCSPISGHRSVSWYQQTPGQGLQFLFEYFSETQRNKGNFPGRFSGRQFSNSRSEMNVSTLELGDSALYLCASSVVSGVSEAQYFGPGTRLLVL.

The CDR3 reads CASSQDHRGCEQFF. DNA of the CDR3: TGCGCCAGCAGCCAAGATCATCGCGGGTGTGAACAGTTCTTC. The chain carries TRBV4-1 and TRBJ2-1, with D possibly TRBD2 on 5 matching bases. The CDR3 consists of 14 residues. Trimming left V 0 bases short and J 13 bases short, with 16 bases between. Germline lookup yields CDR1 MGHRA and CDR2 YSYEKL.

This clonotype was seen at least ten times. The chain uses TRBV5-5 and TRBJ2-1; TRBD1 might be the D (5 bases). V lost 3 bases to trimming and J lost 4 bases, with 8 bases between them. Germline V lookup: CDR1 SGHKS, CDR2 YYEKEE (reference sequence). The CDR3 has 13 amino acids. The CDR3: CASSWAGYNEQFF. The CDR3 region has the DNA TGTGCCAGCAGCTGGGCAGGGTACAATGAGCAGTTCTTC. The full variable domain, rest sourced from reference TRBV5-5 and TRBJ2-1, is DAGVTQSPTHLIKTRGQQVTLRCSPISGHKSVSWYQQVLGQGPQFIFQYYEKEERGRGNFPDRFSARQFPNYSSELNVNALLLGDSALYLCASSWAGYNEQFFGPGTRLTVL.

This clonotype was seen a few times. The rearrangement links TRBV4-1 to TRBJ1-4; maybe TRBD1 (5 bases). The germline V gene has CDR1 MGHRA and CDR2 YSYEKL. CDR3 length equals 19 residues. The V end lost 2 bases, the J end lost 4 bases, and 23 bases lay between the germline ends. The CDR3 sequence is CASSQYRFHEDQNNEKLFF. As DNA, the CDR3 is TGCGCCAGCAGCCAATACAGGTTCCACGAAGACCAGAATAATGAAAAACTGTTTTTT.

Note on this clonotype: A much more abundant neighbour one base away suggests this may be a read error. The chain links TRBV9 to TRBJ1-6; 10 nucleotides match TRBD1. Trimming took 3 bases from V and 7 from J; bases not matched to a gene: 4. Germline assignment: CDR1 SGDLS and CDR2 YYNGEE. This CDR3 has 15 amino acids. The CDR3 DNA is TGTGCCAGCAGCGCCGGGACAGGGGTCAATTCACCCCTCCACTTT. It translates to CASSAGTGVNSPLHF.

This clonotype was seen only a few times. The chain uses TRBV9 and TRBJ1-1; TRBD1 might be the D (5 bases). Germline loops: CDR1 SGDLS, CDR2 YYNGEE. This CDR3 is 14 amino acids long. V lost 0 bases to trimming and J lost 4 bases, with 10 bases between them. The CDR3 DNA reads TGTGCCAGCAGCGTAGACAGCAGGGCCACTGAAGCTTTCTTT. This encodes CASSVDSRATEAFF. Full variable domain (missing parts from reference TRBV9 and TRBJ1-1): DSGVTQTPKHLITATGQRVTLRCSPRSGDLSVYWYQQSLDQGLQFLIQYYNGEERAKGNILERFSAQQFPDLHSELNLSSLELGDSALYFCASSVDSRATEAFFGQGTRLTVV.

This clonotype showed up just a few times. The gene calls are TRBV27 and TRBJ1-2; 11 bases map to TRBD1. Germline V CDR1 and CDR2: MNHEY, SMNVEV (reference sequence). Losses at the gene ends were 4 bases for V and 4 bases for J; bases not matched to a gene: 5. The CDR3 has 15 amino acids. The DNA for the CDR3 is TGTGCCAGCAGTTATGGGACAGGGGGGTTCTATGGCTACACCTTC. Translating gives CASSYGTGGFYGYTF.

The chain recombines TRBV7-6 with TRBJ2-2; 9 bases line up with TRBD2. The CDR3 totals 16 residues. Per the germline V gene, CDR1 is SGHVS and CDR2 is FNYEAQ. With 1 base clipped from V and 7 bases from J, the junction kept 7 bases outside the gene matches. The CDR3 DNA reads TGTGCCAGCAGCTTAGTGCTAGCGGGGAATCTCGGGGAGCTGTTTTTT. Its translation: CASSLVLAGNLGELFF.

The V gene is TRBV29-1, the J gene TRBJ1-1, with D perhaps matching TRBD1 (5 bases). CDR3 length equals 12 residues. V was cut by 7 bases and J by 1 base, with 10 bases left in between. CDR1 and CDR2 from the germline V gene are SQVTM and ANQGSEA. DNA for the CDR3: TGCAGCGGCGGACACGGGAACACTGAAGCTTTCTTT. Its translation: CSGGHGNTEAFF.

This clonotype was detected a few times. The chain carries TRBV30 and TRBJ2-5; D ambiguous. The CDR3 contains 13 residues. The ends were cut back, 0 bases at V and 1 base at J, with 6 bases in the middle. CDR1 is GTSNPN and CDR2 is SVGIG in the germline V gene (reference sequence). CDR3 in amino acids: CAWSVTVQETQYF. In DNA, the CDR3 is TGTGCCTGGAGTGTAACAGTCCAAGAGACCCAGTACTTC.

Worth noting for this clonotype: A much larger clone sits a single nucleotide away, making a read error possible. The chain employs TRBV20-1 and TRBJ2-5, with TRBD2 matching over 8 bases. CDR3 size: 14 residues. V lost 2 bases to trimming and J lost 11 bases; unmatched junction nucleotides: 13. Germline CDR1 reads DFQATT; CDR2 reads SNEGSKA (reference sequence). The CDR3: CSARTGGGHNEQYF. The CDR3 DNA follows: TGCAGTGCTAGAACGGGGGGGGGACACAATGAGCAGTACTTC.

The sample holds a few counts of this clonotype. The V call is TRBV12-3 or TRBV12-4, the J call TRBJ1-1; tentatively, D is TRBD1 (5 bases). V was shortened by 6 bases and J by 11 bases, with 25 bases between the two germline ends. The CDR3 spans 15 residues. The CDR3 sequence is CASSLREQDPTRAFF. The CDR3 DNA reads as TGTGCCAGCAGCCTTCGAGAACAGGACCCTACGAGGGCTTTCTTT.

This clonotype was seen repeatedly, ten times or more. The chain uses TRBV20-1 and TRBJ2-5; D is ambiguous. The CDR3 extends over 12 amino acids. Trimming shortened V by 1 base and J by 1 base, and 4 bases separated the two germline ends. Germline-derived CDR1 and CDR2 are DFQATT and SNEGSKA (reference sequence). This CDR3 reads CSARVLQETQYF. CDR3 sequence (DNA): TGCAGTGCTAGAGTCCTCCAAGAGACCCAGTACTTC.

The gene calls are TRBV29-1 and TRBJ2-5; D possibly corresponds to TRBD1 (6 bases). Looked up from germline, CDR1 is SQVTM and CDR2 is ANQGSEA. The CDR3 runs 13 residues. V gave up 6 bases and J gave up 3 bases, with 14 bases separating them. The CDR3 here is CSVRGWAEETQYF. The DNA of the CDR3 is TGCAGCGTAAGGGGGTGGGCAGAAGAGACCCAGTACTTC.

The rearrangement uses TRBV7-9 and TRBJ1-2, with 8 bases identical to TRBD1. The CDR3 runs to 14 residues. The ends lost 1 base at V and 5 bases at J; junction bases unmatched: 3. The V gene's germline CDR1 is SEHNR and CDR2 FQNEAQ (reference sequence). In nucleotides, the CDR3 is TGTGCCAGCAGCTTAGTCGGGACAGGATATGGCTACACCTTC. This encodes CASSLVGTGYGYTF.

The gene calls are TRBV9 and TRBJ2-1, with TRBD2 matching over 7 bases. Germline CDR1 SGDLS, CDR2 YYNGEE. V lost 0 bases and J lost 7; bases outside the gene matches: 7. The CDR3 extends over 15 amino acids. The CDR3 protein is CASSVGERGVNEQFF. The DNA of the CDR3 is TGTGCCAGCAGCGTAGGGGAGCGGGGTGTAAATGAGCAGTTCTTC. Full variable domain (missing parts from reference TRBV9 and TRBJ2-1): DSGVTQTPKHLITATGQRVTLRCSPRSGDLSVYWYQQSLDQGLQFLIQYYNGEERAKGNILERFSAQQFPDLHSELNLSSLELGDSALYFCASSVGERGVNEQFFGPGTRLTVL.

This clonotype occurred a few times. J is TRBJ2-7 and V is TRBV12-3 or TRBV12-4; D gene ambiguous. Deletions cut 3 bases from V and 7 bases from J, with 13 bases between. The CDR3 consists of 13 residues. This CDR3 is CASSFASGNEQYF. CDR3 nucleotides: TGTGCCAGCAGTTTTGCCTCGGGCAATGAGCAGTACTTC.

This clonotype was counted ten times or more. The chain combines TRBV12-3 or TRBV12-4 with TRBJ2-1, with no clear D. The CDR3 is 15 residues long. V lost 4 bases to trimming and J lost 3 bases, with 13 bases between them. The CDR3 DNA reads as TGTGCCAGCAGTTCCCGGAGAGTCTTCTACAATGAGCAGTTCTTC. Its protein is CASSSRRVFYNEQFF.

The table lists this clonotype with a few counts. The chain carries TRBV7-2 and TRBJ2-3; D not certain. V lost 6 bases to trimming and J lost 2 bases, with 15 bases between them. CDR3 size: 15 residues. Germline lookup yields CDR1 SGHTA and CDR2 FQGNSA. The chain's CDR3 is CASRGQMSPTDTQYF. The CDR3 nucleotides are TGTGCCAGCAGGGGCCAGATGTCCCCCACAGATACGCAGTATTTT. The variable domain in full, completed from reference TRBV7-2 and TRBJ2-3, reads GAGVSQSPSNKVTEKGKDVELRCDPISGHTALYWYRQSLGQGLEFLIYFQGNSAPDKSGLPSDRFSAERTGGSVSTLTIQRTQQEDSAVYLCASRGQMSPTDTQYFGPGTRLTVL.

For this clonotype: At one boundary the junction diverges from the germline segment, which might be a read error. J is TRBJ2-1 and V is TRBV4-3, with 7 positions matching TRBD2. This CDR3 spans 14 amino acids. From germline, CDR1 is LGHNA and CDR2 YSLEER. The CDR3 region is CASSQWGGNNGQFF. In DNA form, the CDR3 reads TGCGCCAGCAGCCAGTGGGGGGGTAACAATGGGCAGTTCTTC.

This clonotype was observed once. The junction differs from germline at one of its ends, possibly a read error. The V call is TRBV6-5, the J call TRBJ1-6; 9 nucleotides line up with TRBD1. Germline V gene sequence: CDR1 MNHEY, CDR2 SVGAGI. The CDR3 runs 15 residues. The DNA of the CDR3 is TGTGCCAGCAGTGCCTCCGGGACAGGGCGATCACCCCCCCACTTT. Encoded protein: CASSASGTGRSPPHF.

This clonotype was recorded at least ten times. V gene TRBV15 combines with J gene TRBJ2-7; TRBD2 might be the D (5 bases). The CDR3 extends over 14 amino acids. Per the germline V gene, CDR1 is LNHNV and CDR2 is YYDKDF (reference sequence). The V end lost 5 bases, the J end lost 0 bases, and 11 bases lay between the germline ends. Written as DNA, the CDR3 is TGTGCCACCAGCGGTGGAGGTAGCTCCTACGAGCAGTACTTC. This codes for CATSGGGSSYEQYF.

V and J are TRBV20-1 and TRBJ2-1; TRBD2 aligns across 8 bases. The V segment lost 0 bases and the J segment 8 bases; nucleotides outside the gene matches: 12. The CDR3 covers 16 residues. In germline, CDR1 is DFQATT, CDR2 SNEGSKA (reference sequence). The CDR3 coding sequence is TGCAGTGCTAGAGATCTCGGACTAGCCACTTCGGATGAGCAGTTCTTC. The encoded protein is CSARDLGLATSDEQFF.

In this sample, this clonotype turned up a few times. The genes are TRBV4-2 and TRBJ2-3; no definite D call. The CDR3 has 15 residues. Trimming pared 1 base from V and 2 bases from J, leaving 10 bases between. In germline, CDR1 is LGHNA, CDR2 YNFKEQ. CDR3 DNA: TGTGCCAGCAGCCAAGGTGACTTGAACACAGATACGCAGTATTTT. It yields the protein CASSQGDLNTDTQYF.

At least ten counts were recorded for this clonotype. The CDR3 reads CASSPQRGQGTQYF. CDR3 DNA sequence: TGCGCCAGCAGCCCTCAGCGGGGCCAGGGTACGCAGTATTTT. The rearrangement links TRBV4-3 to TRBJ2-3; 7 nucleotides line up with TRBD2. CDR3 length: 14 amino acids. V shed 4 bases and J 8 bases; nucleotides not matched to a gene: 9. In germline, CDR1 is LGHNA, CDR2 YSLEER.